One and the same sample provided the 13 T cell receptor beta chains below, sequenced in a study of CD8+ T cells in alopecia areata. Sorting relied on CD4, CD8alpha, NKG2D, NKG2ACE and other markers applied to pooled cutaneous lymph node cells. The authors extracted RNA and reverse transcribed it into cDNA as the sequencing template. Using immunoSEQ multiplex PCR, the repertoire was profiled, and TCRdb retains in-frame clones only, with some absent. The data show roughly 260,000 clones, none appearing only once, with 1.2% held by the ten largest. Material: CD4+ T cells sorted from a lymph node. The receptors were sampled from a C3H/HeJ mouse with alopecia areata. MHC haplotype of the strain: H2-k.

This clone was picked up a small number of times. Here the gene names and germline are mouse. Coverage ceases 4 residues before the CDR3 finishes, and the germline J gene fills in the end. The chain employs TRBV13-3 and TRBJ2-4, with D possibly matching TRBD1 (6 bases). The CDR3 extends over 14 amino acids. From germline, CDR1 is NNHDY and CDR2 SYVADS. The CDR3 reads CASSDAGDKNTLYF. The sequenced part of the CDR3 DNA is TGTGCCAGCAGTGATGCCGGGGACAAAAAC.

This clone was seen more than once but under ten times. Gene names refer to mouse genes. The CDR3 end lies 4 residues beyond the end of the read and is filled in from the germline J gene. The chain has TRBV19 and TRBJ2-2, with 9 positions matching TRBD2. The CDR3 is made up of 16 amino acids. The junction had 5 bases not matched to a gene; V was cut back by 4 bases and J by 1 base. Germline assignment: CDR1 FNHDT and CDR2 SITEND (reference sequence). The CDR3 here is CASSYDWGLNTGQLYF. CDR3 bases read: TGTGCCAGCAGTTACGACTGGGGGCTAAACACCGGG. Full variable domain (rest looked up from reference TRBV19 and TRBJ2-2): GGIITQTPKFLIGQEGQKLTLKCQQNFNHDTMYWYRQDSGKGLRLIYYSITENDLQKGDLSEGYDASREKKSSFSLTVTSAQKNEMAVFLCASSYDWGLNTGQLYFGEGSKLTVL.

This clone has only a few counts. Gene names refer to mouse genes. The missing CDR3 end, 4 residues past where the read stops, is filled in from the germline J gene. The V and J genes are TRBV31 and TRBJ1-1, with TRBD1 as a possible D gene (5 bases). Germline CDR1 GKSSPN, CDR2 SITVG. V was shortened by 0 bases and J by 3 bases, with 8 bases between the two germline ends. The CDR3 contains 13 residues. The CDR3: CAWSLRRDTEVFF. The sequenced CDR3 bases are TGTGCCTGGAGTCTCCGCAGGGACACA.

In the case of this clone: The gene names given are mouse names. Read data end 4 residues before the CDR3 end; the end is taken from the germline J gene. Additional DNA sequences in this sample encode the identical CDR3. This rearrangement joins TRBV13-2 to TRBJ2-7; 8 bases agree with TRBD1. CDR1 and CDR2 (germline): NNHNN, SYGAGS (reference sequence). The CDR3 runs to 12 residues. The sequenced part of the CDR3 DNA is TGTGCCAGCGGGCAGGGGGCGTAT. Its translation: CASGQGAY. The full CDR3 sequence reads CASGQGAYEQYF.

Details on this clone: Genes and germline are mouse. The CDR3 extends 4 residues past the end of the read, so its final part is completed from the germline J gene. The sample has other DNA sequences that encode this CDR3 too. The chain has TRBV17 and TRBJ2-3; 8 nucleotides match TRBD1. The CDR3 loop spans 15 amino acids. Looked up from germline, CDR1 is MNHDT and CDR2 is YYDKIL. Germline trimming cut 2 bases from V and 1 base from J; bases unmatched to any gene: 2. CDR3 sequence: CASSRRGQGAETLYF. The CDR3 bases that were read are TGTGCTAGCAGTAGAAGGGGACAGGGTGCAGAA. Supplemented by reference TRBV17 and TRBJ2-3, the full variable domain reads DTTVKQNPRYKLARVGKPVNLICSQTMNHDTMYWYQKKPNQAPKLLLFYYDKILNREADTFEKFQSSRPNNSFCSLYIGSAGLEYSAMYLCASSRRGQGAETLYFGSGTRLTVL.

In its sample, this clone was seen a few times. Gene labels here are mouse ones. The CDR3 extends 3 residues past the end of the read, so its final part is completed from the germline J gene. The identical CDR3 is also encoded by other nucleotide sequences in the sample. This chain joins TRBV19 and TRBJ1-6, with 7 bases lining up with TRBD1. TRBJ1-6 is an ORF, with its function uncertain. The CDR3 spans 13 residues. V trimming: 3 bases; J trimming: 7 bases; junction bases outside the gene matches: 1. Germline V gene sequence: CDR1 FNHDT, CDR2 SITEND (reference sequence). CDR3 DNA (partial): TGTGCCAGCAGTAGACAGGGCAATTCGCCC. This sequence encodes CASSRQGNSP. The whole CDR3 region reads CASSRQGNSPLYF.

Details on this clone: All gene names here are mouse names. Read coverage stops 4 residues before the CDR3 terminus; the germline J gene supplies the remainder. V usage is TRBV31 and J usage is TRBJ2-2, with 7 nucleotides matching TRBD2. CDR3 size: 15 residues. Germline assignment: CDR1 GKSSPN and CDR2 SITVG. Trimming removed 0 bases from V and 1 base from J; junction bases left unmatched: 2. CDR3 DNA (partial): TGTGCCTGGAGTCTTCTGGGGGTAAACACCGGG. This encodes CAWSLLGVNTG. In full, the CDR3 reads CAWSLLGVNTGQLYF.

This clone has only a few counts. Mouse names are used for the genes. The CDR3 end lies 4 residues beyond the end of the read and is filled in from the germline J gene. The chain links TRBV19 to TRBJ2-5; 11 bases map to TRBD2. The junction had 5 bases not matched to a gene; V was cut back by 5 bases and J by 0 bases. The CDR3 is 16 residues long. Germline loops: CDR1 FNHDT, CDR2 SITEND (reference sequence). The CDR3 protein is CASSRDWGFNQDTQYF. The covered CDR3 bases are TGTGCCAGCAGCCGGGACTGGGGGTTTAACCAAGAC.

The sample holds a few counts of this clone. Each gene name is a mouse one. The read stops 4 residues short of the end of the CDR3; the missing end is completed from the germline J gene. The chain employs TRBV13-1 and TRBJ2-7; 9 bases map to TRBD1. The CDR3 runs 15 residues. In germline, CDR1 is NSHNY, CDR2 SYGAGN. Incomplete CDR3 DNA: TGTGCCAGCAGCCTCATCCCGGGACAGGGATAT. Translating it yields CASSLIPGQGY. The whole CDR3 sequence reads CASSLIPGQGYEQYF.

This clone was recorded many times. The gene names given are mouse names. The read falls 4 residues short of the CDR3 end, and the missing part is taken from the germline J gene. The chain couples TRBV1 to TRBJ2-3, with 8 nucleotides matching TRBD1. This CDR3 spans 16 amino acids. Germline CDR1 reads NSQYPW; CDR2 reads LRSPGD (reference sequence). V dropped 3 bases and J dropped 2; count of bases not matched to a gene: 7. The covered CDR3 bases are TGCACCTGCAGTGCCCAGGGGGCGCGGATTGCAGAA. This sequence encodes CTCSAQGARIAE. The complete CDR3 reads CTCSAQGARIAETLYF.

Only a few counts were recorded for this clone. Gene names follow the mouse nomenclature. Read sequence stops 4 residues before the CDR3 end, and the germline J gene provides the missing end. The chain joins TRBV13-1 to TRBJ2-4; TRBD2 aligns across 7 bases. Germline V gene lookup returns CDR1 NSHNY and CDR2 SYGAGN. Germline trimming cut 0 bases from V and 0 bases from J; bases unmatched to any gene: 1. The CDR3 runs to 15 residues. The DNA read from the CDR3 is TGTGCCAGCAGTGATGTCTGGGGGAGTCAAAAC. Encoded protein: CASSDVWGSQN. The full CDR3 sequence reads CASSDVWGSQNTLYF.

Concerning this clone: Any gene name here is a mouse gene name. Read sequence stops 4 residues before the CDR3 end, and the germline J gene provides the missing end. The V gene is TRBV1, the J gene TRBJ2-1, with 7 bases fitting TRBD2. This CDR3 spans 16 amino acids. The germline CDR1 and CDR2 sequences are NSQYPW and LRSPGD (reference sequence). This CDR3 is CTCSAAPASWGAEQFF. CDR3 bases read: TGCACCTGCAGTGCAGCCCCGGCGTCCTGGGGGGCT.

As concerns this clone: Gene names refer to mouse genes. From the germline J gene comes the end of the CDR3, since the read stops 4 residues before it. The chain uses TRBV19 and TRBJ2-1; 8 nucleotides line up with TRBD1. This CDR3 is built from 14 residues. The V segment lost 1 base and the J segment 4 bases; nucleotides outside the gene matches: 1. Per germline, CDR1 FNHDT and CDR2 SITEND (reference sequence). The sequenced part of the CDR3 DNA is TGTGCCAGCAGTATATGGACAGGGTATGCT. Translating it yields CASSIWTGYA. Given in full, the CDR3 is CASSIWTGYAEQFF.